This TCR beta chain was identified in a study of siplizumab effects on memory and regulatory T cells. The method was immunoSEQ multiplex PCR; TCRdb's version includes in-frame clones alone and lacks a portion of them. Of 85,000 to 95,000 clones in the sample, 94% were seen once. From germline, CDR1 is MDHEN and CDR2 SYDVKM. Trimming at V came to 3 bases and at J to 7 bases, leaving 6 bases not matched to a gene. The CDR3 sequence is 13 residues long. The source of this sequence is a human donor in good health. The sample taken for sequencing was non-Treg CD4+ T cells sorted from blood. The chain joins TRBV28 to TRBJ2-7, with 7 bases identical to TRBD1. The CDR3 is CASSLQTGKEQYF. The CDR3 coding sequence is TGTGCCAGCAGTTTGCAGACAGGGAAAGAGCAGTACTTC.